The present TCR beta chain was sequenced within a study of shared clonotypes between healthy human individuals. Concerning this clone: Its antigen is as yet unknown. The same CDR3 is also encoded by other DNA sequences in this sample.

From CD4+ cells came CD45RA+ naive and CD45RA-negative memory subsets. Notes on the study in general: Unshared clonotypes carried lower generation probabilities than those common to all four donors. Few donors restricted represented genetic and exposure-history diversity.

V dropped 2 bases and J dropped 2 bases, with 4 bases sitting between them. Looked up from germline, CDR1 is SGHDT and CDR2 is YYEEEE. CDR3 length equals 13 residues. Here immunoSEQ multiplex PCR was the method, and the copy in TCRdb shows in-frame clones only, minus some. Of fewer than 1.4 million clones in the sample, 78% are singletons; the top ten hold 0.6% to 0.75%. This receptor was obtained from a man aged 18 to 30 in good health. Some clones in this sample may be carry-over from other donors' samples. This chain uses TRBV5-6 with TRBJ2-2; D call uncertain. Sample: memory CD4+ T cells from PBMCs. Subset here: CD45RA-negative fraction. The CDR3 spells CASSLLNTGELFF. CDR3 sequence (DNA): TGTGCCAGCAGCTTATTAAACACCGGGGAGCTGTTTTTT.